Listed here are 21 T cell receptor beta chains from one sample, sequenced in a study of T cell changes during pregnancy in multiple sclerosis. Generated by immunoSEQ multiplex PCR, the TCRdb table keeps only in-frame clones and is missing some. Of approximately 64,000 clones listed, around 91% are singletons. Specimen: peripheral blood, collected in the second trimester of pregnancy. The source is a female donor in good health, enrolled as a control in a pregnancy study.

The CDR3 region has the DNA TGTGCCAGCAGCCCGAACAGAGAAACCTACGAGCAGTACTTC. Translating it yields CASSPNRETYEQYF. V usage is TRBV2 and J usage is TRBJ2-7; no reliable D call. Per germline, CDR1 SNHLY and CDR2 FYNNEI. V lost 6 bases and J 2 bases, leaving 14 bases between the germline ends. CDR3 length equals 14 residues.

CDR3 region: CASSLASDRVYEQYF. The CDR3 coding sequence is TGCGCCAGCAGCTTGGCCTCCGACAGGGTTTACGAGCAGTACTTC. The V gene is TRBV5-1, the J gene TRBJ2-7, with 7 positions matching TRBD1. This CDR3 comprises 15 residues. J was trimmed by 4 bases and V by 0 bases; bases with no gene match: 7. Germline V gene lookup returns CDR1 SGHRS and CDR2 YFSETQ.

The CDR3 bases are TGTGCCAGCAGTCGGGACAGGGTGATGGGAGCTTTCTTT. Translation: CASSRDRVMGAFF. The J gene is TRBJ1-1, the V gene TRBV5-4; the match to TRBD1 covers 9 bases. This CDR3 is built from 13 residues. Losses at the gene ends were 5 bases for V and 10 bases for J; bases not matched to a gene: 9. The germline V gene encodes CDR1 SGHNT and CDR2 YYREEE (reference sequence). Full variable domain (remainder filled in from reference TRBV5-4 and TRBJ1-1): ETGVTQSPTHLIKTRGQQVTLRCSSQSGHNTVSWYQQALGQGPQFIFQYYREEENGRGNFPPRFSGLQFPNYSSELNVNALELDDSALYLCASSRDRVMGAFFGQGTRLTVV.

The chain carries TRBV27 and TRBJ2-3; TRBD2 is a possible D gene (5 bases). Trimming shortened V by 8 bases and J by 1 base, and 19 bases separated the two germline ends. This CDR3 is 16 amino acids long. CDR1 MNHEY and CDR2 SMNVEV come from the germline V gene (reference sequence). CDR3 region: CASGLGRLGGTDTQYF. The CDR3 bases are TGTGCCAGCGGGTTAGGGCGCCTGGGAGGCACAGATACGCAGTATTTT.

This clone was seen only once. The CDR3 nucleotides read TGCGCCAGCAGCCAAGATTTCGGGGATGAGGAGGGGCAGCCCCAGCATTTT. It yields the protein CASSQDFGDEEGQPQHF. The V gene is TRBV4-1, the J gene TRBJ1-5, with a possible D match to TRBD1 (5 bases). The CDR3 sequence is 17 residues long. Germline CDR1 reads MGHRA; CDR2 reads YSYEKL. V was shortened by 0 bases and J by 7 bases, with 19 bases between the two germline ends.

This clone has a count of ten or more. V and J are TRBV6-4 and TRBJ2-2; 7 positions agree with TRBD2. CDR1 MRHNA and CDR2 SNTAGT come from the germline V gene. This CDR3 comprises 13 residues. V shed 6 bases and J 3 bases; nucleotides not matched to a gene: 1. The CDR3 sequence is CASSAGDTGELFF. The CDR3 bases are TGTGCCAGCAGCGCGGGAGACACCGGGGAGCTGTTTTTT.

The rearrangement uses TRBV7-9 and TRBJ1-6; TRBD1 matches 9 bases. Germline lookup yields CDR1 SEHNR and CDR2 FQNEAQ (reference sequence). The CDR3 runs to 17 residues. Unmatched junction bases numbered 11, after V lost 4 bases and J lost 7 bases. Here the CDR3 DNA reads TGTGCCAGCAGCTCCGGGGACAGGGACCAGGGCAATTCACCCCTCCACTTT. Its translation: CASSSGDRDQGNSPLHF.

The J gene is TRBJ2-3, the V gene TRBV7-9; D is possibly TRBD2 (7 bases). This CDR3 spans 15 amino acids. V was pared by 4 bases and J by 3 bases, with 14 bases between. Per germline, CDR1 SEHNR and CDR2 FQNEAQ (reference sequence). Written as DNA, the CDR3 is TGTGCCAGCAGCTCTGTGGGGGGGCCAACAGATACGCAGTATTTT. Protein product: CASSSVGGPTDTQYF.

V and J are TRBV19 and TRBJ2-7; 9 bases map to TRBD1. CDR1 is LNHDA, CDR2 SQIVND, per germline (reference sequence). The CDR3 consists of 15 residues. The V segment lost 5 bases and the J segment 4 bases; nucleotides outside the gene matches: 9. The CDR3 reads CASSGYRQGEYEQYF. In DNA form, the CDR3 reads TGTGCCAGTAGTGGGTACCGACAGGGGGAATACGAGCAGTACTTC.

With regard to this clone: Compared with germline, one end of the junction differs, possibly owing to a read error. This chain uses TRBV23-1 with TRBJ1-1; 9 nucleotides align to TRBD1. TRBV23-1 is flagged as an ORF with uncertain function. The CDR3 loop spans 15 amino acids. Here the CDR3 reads CASNQGRDRAAEAFF. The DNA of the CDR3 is TGCGCCAGCAATCAAGGAAGGGACAGGGCTGCTGAAGCTTTCTTT.

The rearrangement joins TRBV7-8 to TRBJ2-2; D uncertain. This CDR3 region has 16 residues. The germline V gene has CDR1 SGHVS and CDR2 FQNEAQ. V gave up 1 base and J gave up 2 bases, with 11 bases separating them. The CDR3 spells CASSLVVHRNTGELFF. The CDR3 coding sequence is TGTGCCAGCAGCTTAGTCGTCCACAGAAACACCGGGGAGCTGTTTTTT.

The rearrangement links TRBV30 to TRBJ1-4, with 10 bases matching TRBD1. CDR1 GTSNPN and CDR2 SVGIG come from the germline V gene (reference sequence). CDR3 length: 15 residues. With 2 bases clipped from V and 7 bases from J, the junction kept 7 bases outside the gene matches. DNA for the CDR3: TGTGCCTGGAGTTCCGGACAGGGGGGGTTTGAAAAACTGTTTTTT. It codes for CAWSSGQGGFEKLFF. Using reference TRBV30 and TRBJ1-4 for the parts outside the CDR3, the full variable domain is SQTIHQWPATLVQPVGSPLSLECTVEGTSNPNLYWYRQAAGRGLQLLFYSVGIGQISSEVPQNLSASRPQDRQFILSSKKLLLSDSGFYLCAWSSGQGGFEKLFFGSGTQLSVL.

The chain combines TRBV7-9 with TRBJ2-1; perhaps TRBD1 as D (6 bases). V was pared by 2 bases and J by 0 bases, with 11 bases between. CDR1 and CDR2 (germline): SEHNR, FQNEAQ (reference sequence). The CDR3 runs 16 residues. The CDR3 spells CASSLSGTSSYNEQFF. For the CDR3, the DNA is TGTGCCAGCAGCTTATCAGGGACAAGCTCCTACAATGAGCAGTTCTTC.

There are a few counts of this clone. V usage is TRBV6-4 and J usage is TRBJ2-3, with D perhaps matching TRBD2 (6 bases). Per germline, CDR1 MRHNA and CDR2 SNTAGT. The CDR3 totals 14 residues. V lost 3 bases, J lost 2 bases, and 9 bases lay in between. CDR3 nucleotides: TGTGCCAGCAGTGAGGGGGAGGCCACAGATACGCAGTATTTT. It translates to CASSEGEATDTQYF.

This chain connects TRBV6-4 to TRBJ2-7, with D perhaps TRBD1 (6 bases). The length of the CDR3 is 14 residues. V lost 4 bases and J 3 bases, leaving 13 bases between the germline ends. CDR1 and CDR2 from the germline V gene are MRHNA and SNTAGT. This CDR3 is CASSVDSRIYEQYF. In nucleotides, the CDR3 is TGTGCCAGCAGTGTGGACAGTCGGATCTACGAGCAGTACTTC.

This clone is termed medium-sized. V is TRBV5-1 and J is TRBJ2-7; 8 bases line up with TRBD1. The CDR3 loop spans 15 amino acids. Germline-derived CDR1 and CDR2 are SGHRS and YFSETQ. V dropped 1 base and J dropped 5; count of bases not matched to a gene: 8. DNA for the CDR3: TGCGCCAGCAGCTTGACAGGGGGTTCAGGGGACGAGCAGTACTTC. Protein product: CASSLTGGSGDEQYF.

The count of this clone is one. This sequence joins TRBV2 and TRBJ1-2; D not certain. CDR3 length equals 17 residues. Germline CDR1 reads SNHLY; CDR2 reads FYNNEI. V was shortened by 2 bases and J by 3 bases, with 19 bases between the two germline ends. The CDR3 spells CASSENFGRPSDYGYTF. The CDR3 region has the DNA TGTGCCAGCAGTGAAAATTTCGGGCGGCCTAGCGACTATGGCTACACCTTC. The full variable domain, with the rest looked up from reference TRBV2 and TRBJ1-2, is EPEVTQTPSHQVTQMGQEVILRCVPISNHLYFYWYRQILGQKVEFLVSFYNNEISEKSEIFDDQFSVERPDGSNFTLKIRSTKLEDSAMYFCASSENFGRPSDYGYTFGSGTRLTVV.

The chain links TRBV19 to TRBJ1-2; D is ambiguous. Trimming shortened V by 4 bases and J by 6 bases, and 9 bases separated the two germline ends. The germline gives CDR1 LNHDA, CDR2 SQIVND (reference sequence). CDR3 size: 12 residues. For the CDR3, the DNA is TGTGCCAGTAGTAAGCAGCGTGATGGCTACACCTTC. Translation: CASSKQRDGYTF.

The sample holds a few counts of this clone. The chain's CDR3 is CASSEEPTGNQPQHF. CDR3 DNA sequence: TGTGCCAGCAGTGAAGAACCTACGGGCAATCAGCCCCAGCATTTT. The V call is TRBV6-1, the J call TRBJ1-5; no definite D call. Germline CDR1 MNHNS, CDR2 SASEGT. The CDR3 spans 15 residues. V was pared by 1 base and J by 2 bases, with 9 bases between.

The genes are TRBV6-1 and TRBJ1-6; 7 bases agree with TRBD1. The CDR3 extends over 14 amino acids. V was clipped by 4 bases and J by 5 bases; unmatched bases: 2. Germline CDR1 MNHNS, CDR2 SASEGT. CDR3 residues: CASSAGTDNSPLHF. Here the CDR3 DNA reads TGTGCCAGCAGTGCCGGGACAGATAATTCACCCCTCCACTTT.

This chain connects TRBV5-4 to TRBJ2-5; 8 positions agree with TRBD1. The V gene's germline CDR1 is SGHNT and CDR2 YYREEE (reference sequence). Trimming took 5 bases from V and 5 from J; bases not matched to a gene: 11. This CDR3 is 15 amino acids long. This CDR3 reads CASRLGAGGVETQYF. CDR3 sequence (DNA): TGTGCCAGCAGGCTCGGGGCAGGGGGCGTTGAGACCCAGTACTTC.